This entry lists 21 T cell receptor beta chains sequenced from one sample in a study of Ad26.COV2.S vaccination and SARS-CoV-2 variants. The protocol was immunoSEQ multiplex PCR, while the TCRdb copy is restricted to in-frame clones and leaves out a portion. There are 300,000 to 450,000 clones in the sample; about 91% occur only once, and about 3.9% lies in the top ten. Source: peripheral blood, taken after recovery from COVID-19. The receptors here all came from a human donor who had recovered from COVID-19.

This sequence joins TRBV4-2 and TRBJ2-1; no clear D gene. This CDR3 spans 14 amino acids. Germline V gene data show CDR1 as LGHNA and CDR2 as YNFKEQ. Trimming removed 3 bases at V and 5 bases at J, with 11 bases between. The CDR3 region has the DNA TGTGCCAGCAGCCAGGCAGGACCGGACAATGAGCAGTTCTTC. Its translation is CASSQAGPDNEQFF.

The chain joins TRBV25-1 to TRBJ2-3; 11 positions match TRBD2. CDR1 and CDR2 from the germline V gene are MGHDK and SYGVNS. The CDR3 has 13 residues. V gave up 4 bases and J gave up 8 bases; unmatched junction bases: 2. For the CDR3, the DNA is TGTGCCAGCAGTGGCCTAGCGGGGGGTACGCAGTATTTT. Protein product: CASSGLAGGTQYF.

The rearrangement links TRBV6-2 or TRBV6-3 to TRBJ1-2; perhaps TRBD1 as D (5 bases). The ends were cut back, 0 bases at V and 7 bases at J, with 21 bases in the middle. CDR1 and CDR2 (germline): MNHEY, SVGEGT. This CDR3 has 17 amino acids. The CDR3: CASSYSNSEAGSFGYTF. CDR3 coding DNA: TGTGCCAGCAGTTACTCGAATTCTGAGGCAGGGTCGTTTGGCTACACCTTC.

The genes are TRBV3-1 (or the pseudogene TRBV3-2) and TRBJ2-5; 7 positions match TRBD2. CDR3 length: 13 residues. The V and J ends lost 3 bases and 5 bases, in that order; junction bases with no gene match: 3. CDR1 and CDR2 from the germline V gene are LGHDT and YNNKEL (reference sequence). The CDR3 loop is CASSHTSAETQYF. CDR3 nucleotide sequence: TGTGCCAGCAGCCACACTAGCGCGGAGACCCAGTACTTC.

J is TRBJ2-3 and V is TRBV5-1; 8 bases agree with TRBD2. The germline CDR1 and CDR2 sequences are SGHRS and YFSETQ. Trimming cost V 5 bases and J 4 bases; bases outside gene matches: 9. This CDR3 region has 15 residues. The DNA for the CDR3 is TGCGCCAGCAGGAGCTTCGGGGGGGCCCCAGATACGCAGTATTTT. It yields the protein CASRSFGGAPDTQYF. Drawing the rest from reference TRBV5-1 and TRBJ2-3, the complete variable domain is KAGVTQTPRYLIKTRGQQVTLSCSPISGHRSVSWYQQTPGQGLQFLFEYFSETQRNKGNFPGRFSGRQFSNSRSEMNVSTLELGDSALYLCASRSFGGAPDTQYFGPGTRLTVL.

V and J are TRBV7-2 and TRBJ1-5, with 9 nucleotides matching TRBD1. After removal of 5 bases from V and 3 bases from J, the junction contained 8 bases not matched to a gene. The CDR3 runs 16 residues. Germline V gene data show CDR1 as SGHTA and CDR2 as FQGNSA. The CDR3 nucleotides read TGTGCCAGCAGCCCGGGACAGGGTTTTGACAATCAGCCCCAGCATTTT. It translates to CASSPGQGFDNQPQHF.

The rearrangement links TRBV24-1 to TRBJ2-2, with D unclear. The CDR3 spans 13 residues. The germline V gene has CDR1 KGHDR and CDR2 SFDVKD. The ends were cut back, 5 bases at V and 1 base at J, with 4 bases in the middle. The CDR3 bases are TGTGCCACCAGTGGAAGGAACACCGGGGAGCTGTTTTTT. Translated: CATSGRNTGELFF.

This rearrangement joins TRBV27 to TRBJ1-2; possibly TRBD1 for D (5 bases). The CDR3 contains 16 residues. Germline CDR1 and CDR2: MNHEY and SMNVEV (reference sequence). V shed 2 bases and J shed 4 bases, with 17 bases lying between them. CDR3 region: CASSLAPETAFYGYTF. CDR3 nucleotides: TGTGCCAGCAGTTTAGCCCCCGAGACAGCCTTCTATGGCTACACCTTC.

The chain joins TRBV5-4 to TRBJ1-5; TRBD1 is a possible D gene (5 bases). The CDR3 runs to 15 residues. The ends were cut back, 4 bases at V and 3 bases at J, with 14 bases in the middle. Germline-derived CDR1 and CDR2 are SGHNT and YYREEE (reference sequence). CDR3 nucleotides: TGTGCCAGCAGCGAACCCCAGGGTAACAATCAGCCCCAGCATTTT. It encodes CASSEPQGNNQPQHF.

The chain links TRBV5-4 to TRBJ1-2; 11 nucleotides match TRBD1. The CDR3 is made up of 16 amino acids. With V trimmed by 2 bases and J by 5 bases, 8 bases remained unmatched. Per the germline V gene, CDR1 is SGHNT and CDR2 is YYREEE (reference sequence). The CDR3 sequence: CASSLTPGTGGYGYTF. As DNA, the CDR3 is TGTGCCAGCAGCTTAACCCCCGGGACAGGGGGGTATGGCTACACCTTC.

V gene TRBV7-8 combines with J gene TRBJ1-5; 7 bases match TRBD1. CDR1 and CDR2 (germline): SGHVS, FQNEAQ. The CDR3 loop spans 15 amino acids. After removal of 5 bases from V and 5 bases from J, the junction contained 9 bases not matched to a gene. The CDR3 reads CASSPQDRKDQPQHF. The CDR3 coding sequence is TGTGCCAGCAGCCCCCAGGACAGGAAGGATCAGCCCCAGCATTTT.

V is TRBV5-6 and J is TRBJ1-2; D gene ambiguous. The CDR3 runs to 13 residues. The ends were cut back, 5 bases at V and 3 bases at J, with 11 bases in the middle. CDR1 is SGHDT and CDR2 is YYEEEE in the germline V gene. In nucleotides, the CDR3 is TGTGCCAGCAGTAAAGAGACGGACTATGGCTACACCTTC. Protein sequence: CASSKETDYGYTF.

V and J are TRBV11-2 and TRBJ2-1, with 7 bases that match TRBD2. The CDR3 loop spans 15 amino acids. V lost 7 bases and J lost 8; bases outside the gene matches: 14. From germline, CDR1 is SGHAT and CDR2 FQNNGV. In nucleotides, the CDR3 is TGTGCCAGCAAAAAGATCCGGGGCCGGGGGGATGAGCAGTTCTTC. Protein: CASKKIRGRGDEQFF.

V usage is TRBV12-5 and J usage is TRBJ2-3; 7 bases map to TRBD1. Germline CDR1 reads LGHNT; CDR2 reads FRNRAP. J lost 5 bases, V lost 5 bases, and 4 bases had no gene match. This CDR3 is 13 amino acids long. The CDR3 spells CASGRGQEDTQYF. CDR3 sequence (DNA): TGTGCTAGTGGTAGAGGACAGGAAGATACGCAGTATTTT.

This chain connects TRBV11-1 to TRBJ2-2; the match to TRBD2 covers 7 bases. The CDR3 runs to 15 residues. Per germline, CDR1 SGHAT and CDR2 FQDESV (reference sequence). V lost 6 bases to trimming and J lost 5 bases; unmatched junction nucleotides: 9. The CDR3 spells CASSPVVAGTGELFF. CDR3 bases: TGTGCCAGCAGTCCGGTGGTAGCGGGTACCGGGGAGCTGTTTTTT.

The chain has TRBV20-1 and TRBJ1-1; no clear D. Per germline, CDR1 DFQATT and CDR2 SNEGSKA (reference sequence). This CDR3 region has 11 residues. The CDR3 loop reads CSLNWGTEAFF. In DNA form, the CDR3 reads TGCAGCCTAAACTGGGGCACTGAAGCTTTCTTT.

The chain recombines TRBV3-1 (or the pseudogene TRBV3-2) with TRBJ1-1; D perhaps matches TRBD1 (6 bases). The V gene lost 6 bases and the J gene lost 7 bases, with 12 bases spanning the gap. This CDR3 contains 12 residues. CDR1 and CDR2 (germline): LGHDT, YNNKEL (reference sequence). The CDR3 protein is CASSRTGIEAFF. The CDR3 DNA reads TGTGCCAGCAGTCGTACAGGGATTGAAGCTTTCTTT.

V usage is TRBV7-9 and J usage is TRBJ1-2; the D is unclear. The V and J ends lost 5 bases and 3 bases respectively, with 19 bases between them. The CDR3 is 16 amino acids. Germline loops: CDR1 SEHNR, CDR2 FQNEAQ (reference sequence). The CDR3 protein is CASSPLGRDRDYGYTF. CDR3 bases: TGTGCCAGCAGCCCGCTGGGGAGGGATCGGGACTATGGCTACACCTTC.

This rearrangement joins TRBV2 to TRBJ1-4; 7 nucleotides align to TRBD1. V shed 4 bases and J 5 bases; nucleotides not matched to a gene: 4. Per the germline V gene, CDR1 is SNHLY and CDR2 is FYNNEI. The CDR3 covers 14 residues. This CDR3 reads CASSAPGQNEKLFF. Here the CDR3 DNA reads TGTGCCAGCAGTGCCCCGGGACAGAATGAAAAACTGTTTTTT.

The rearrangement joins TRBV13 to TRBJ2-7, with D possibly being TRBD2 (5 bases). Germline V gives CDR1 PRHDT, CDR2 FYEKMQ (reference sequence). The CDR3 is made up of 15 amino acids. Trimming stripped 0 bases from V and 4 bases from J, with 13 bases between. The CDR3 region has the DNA TGTGCCAGCAGCTTAGGGCCAGAGGGCAAGTACGAGCAGTACTTC. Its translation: CASSLGPEGKYEQYF.

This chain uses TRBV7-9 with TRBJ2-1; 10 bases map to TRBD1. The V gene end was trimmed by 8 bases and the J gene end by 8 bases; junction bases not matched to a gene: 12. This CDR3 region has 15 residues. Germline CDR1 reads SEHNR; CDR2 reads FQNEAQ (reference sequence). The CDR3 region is CASFLFGTGEDEQFF. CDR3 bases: TGTGCCAGCTTCCTTTTCGGGACAGGGGAGGATGAGCAGTTCTTC.